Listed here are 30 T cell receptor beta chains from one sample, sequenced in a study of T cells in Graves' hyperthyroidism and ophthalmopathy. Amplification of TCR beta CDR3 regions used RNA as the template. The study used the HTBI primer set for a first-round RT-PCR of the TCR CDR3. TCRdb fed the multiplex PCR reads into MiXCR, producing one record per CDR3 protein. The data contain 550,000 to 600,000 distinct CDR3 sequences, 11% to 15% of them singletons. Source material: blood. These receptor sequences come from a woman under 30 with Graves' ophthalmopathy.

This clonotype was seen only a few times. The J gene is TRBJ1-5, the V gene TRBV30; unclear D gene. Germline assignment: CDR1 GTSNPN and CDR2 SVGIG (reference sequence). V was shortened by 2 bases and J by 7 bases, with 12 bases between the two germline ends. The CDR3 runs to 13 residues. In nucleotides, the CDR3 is TGTGCCTGGAGTCGGGAGGGTCAACAGCCCCAGCATTTT. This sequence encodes CAWSREGQQPQHF. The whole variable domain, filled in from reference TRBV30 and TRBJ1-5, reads SQTIHQWPATLVQPVGSPLSLECTVEGTSNPNLYWYRQAAGRGLQLLFYSVGIGQISSEVPQNLSASRPQDRQFILSSKKLLLSDSGFYLCAWSREGQQPQHFGDGTRLSIL.

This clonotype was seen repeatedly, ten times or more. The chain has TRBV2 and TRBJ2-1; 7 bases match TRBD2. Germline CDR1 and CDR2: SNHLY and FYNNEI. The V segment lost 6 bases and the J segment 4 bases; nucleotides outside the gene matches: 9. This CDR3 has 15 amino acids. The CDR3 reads CASRRLAASYNEQFF. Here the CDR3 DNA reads TGTGCCAGCAGGAGACTAGCAGCCTCTTACAATGAGCAGTTCTTC.

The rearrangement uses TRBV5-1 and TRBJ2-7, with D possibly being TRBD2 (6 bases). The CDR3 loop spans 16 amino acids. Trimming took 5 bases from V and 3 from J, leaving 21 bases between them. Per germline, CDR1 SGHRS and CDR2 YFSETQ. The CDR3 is CASSPILLWGVYEQYF. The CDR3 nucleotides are TGCGCCAGCAGTCCGATCCTCCTCTGGGGGGTCTACGAGCAGTACTTC. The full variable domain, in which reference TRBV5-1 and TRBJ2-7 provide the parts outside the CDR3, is KAGVTQTPRYLIKTRGQQVTLSCSPISGHRSVSWYQQTPGQGLQFLFEYFSETQRNKGNFPGRFSGRQFSNSRSEMNVSTLELGDSALYLCASSPILLWGVYEQYFGPGTRLTVT.

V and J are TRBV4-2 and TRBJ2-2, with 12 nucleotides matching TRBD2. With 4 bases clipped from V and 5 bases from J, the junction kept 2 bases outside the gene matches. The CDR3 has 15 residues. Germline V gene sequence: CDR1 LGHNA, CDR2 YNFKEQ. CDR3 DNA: TGTGCCAGCAGCCCAGGGACTAGCGGGACCGGGGAGCTGTTTTTT. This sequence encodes CASSPGTSGTGELFF.

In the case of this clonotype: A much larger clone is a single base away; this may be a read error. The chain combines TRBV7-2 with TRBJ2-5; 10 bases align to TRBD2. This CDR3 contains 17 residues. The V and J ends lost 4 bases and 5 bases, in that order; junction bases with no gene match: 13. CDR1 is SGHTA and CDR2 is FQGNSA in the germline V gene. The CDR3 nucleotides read TGTGCCAGCAGCTCCCCGGGGGGGGCTAGCGGGAGTGAGACCCAGTACTTC. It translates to CASSSPGGASGSETQYF.

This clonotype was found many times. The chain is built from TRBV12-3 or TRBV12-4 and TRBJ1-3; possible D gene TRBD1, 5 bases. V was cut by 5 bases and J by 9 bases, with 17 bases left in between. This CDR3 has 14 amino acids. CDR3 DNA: TGTGCCAGCAGTCTCAGCGCCCTGGGGGGCACCATATATTTT. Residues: CASSLSALGGTIYF.

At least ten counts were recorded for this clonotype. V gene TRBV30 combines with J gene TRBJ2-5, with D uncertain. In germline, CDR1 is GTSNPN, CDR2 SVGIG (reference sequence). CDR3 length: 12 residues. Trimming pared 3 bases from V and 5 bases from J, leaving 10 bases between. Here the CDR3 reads CAWRGSGETQYF. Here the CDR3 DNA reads TGTGCCTGGAGGGGCAGTGGGGAGACCCAGTACTTC.

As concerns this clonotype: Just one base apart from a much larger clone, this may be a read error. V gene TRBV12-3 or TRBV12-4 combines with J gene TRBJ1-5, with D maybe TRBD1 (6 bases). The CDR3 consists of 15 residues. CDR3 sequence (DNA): TGTGCCGGCAGTTTAGCCCGGGGGCCGAATCAGCCCCAGCATTTT. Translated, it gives CAGSLARGPNQPQHF.

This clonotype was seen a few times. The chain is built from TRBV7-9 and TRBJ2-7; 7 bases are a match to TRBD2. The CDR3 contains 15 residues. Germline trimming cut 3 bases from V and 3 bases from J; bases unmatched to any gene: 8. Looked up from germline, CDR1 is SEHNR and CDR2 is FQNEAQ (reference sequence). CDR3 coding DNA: TGTGCCAGCAGCTTCATTGGGGGGGGACTCTACGAGCAGTACTTC. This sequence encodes CASSFIGGGLYEQYF. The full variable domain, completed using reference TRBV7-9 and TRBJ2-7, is DTGVSQNPRHKITKRGQNVTFRCDPISEHNRLYWYRQTLGQGPEFLTYFQNEAQLEKSRLLSDRFSAERPKGSFSTLEIQRTEQGDSAMYLCASSFIGGGLYEQYFGPGTRLTVT.

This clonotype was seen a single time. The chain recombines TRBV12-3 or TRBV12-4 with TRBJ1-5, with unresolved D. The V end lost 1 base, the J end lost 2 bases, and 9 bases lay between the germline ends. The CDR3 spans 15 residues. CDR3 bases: TGTGCCAGCAGTTTAGGGACGGCGGGCAATCAGCCCCAGCATTTT. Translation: CASSLGTAGNQPQHF.

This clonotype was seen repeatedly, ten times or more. This CDR3 reads CASSLLRLAGPYNEQFF. In nucleotides, the CDR3 is TGTGCCAGCAGTTTACTTCGACTAGCGGGGCCTTACAATGAGCAGTTCTTC. The chain is built from TRBV28 and TRBJ2-1, with 11 positions matching TRBD2. The CDR3 has 17 residues. CDR1 is MDHEN and CDR2 is SYDVKM in the germline V gene. With 2 bases clipped from V and 4 bases from J, the junction kept 7 bases outside the gene matches.

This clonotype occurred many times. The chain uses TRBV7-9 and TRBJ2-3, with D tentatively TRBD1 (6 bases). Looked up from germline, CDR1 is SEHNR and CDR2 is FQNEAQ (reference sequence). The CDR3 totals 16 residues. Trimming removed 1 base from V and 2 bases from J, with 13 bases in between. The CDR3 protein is CASSLGQETITDTQYF. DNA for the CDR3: TGTGCCAGCAGCTTAGGACAGGAGACGATCACAGATACGCAGTATTTT.

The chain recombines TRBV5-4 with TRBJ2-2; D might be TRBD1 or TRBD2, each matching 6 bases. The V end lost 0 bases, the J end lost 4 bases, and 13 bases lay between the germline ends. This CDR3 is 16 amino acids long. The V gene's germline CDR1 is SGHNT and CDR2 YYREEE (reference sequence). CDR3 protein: CASSLDGGRGTGELFF. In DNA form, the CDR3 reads TGTGCCAGCAGCTTGGATGGGGGGCGCGGCACCGGGGAGCTGTTTTTT.

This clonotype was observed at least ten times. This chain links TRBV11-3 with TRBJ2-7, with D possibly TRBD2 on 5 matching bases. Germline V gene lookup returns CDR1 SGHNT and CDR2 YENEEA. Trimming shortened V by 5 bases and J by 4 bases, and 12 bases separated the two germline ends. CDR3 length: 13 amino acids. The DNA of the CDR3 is TGTGCCAGCAGCCTACCACTAGGGTACGAGCAGTACTTC. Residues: CASSLPLGYEQYF.

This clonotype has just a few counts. The CDR3 nucleotides read TGTGCCAGCAGCGTAGAAGGCCCCCACACAGATACGCAGTATTTT. It specifies CASSVEGPHTDTQYF. The genes are TRBV9 and TRBJ2-3, with no clear D. V dropped 0 bases and J dropped 2 bases, with 10 bases sitting between them. The CDR3 is 15 amino acids. Germline CDR1 reads SGDLS; CDR2 reads YYNGEE.

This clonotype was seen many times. Here the CDR3 DNA reads TGTGCCAGCAGTAAAACGGTACGAGCGGGAGAGTCCTACGAGCAGTACTTC. This gives the protein CASSKTVRAGESYEQYF. The gene calls are TRBV27 and TRBJ2-7, with TRBD2 matching over 8 bases. V gave up 5 bases and J gave up 1 base; unmatched junction bases: 13. The CDR3 is 17 residues long. Germline lookup yields CDR1 MNHEY and CDR2 SMNVEV (reference sequence).

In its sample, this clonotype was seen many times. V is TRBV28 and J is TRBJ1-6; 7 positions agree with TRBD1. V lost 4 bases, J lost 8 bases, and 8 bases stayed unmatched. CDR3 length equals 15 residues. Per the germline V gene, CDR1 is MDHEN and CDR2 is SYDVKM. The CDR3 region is CASSSPTGDDSPLHF. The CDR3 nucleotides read TGTGCCAGCAGTTCCCCAACAGGGGATGATTCACCCCTCCACTTT.

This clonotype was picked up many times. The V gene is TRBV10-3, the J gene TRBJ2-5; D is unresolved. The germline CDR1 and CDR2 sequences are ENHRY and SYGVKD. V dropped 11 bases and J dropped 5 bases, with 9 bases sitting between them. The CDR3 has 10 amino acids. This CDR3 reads CAPVGETQYF. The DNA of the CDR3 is TGTGCCCCCGTCGGGGAGACCCAGTACTTC.

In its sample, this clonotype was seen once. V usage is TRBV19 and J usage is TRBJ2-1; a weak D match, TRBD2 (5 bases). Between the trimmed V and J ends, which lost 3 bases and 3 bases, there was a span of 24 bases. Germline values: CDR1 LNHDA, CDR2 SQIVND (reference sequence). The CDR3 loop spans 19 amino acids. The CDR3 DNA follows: TGTGCCAGTAGTATGGCCTCCCCCTTCGAGGGATGGGACTACAATGAGCAGTTCTTC. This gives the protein CASSMASPFEGWDYNEQFF.

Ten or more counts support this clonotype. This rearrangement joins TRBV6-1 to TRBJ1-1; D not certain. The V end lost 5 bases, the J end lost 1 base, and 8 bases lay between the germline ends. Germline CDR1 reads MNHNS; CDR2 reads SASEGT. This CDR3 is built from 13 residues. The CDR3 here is CASSYGRNTEAFF. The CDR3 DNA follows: TGTGCCAGCAGTTACGGACGGAACACTGAAGCTTTCTTT.

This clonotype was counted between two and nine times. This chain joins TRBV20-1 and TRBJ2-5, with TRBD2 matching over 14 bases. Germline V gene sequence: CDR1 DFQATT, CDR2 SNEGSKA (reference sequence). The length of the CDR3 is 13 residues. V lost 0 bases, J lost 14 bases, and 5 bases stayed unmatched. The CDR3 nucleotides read TGCAGTGCTAGAGAGGGGACTAGCGGGAGCCTTTACTTC. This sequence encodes CSAREGTSGSLYF.

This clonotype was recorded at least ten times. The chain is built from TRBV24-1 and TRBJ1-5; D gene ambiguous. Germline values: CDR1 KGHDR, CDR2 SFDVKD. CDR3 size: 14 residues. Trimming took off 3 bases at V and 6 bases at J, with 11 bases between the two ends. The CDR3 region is CATSDRGVRQPQHF. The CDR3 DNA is TGTGCCACCAGTGATCGTGGGGTTCGTCAGCCCCAGCATTTT.

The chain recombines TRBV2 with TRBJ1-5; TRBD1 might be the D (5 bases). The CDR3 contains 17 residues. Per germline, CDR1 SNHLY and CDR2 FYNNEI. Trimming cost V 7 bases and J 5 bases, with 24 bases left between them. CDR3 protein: CASNRGTGAALDQPQHF. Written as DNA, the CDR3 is TGTGCCAGCAACCGGGGAACAGGAGCGGCGCTTGATCAGCCCCAGCATTTT.

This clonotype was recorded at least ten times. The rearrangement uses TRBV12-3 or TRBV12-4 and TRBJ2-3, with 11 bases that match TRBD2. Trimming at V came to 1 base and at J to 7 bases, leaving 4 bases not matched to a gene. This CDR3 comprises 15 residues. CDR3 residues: CASSLGLAGHYTQYF. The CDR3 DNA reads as TGTGCCAGCAGTTTAGGACTAGCGGGACACTATACGCAGTATTTT.

CDR3 loop: CASSSPVNEQFF. The CDR3 DNA reads as TGTGCCAGCAGTTCCCCAGTCAATGAGCAGTTCTTC. The gene calls are TRBV6-1 and TRBJ2-1, with D unclear. Germline lookup yields CDR1 MNHNS and CDR2 SASEGT. V lost 5 bases to trimming and J lost 6 bases, with 8 bases between them. This CDR3 is 12 amino acids long.

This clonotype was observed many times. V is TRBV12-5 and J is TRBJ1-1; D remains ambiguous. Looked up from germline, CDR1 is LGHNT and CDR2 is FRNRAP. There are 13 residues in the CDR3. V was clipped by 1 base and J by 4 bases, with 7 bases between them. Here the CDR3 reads CASGLDEGTEAFF. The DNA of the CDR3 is TGTGCTAGTGGTTTGGACGAGGGCACTGAAGCTTTCTTT. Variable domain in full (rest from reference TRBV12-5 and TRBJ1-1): DARVTQTPRHKVTEMGQEVTMRCQPILGHNTVFWYRQTMMQGLELLAYFRNRAPLDDSGMPKDRFSAEMPDATLATLKIQPSEPRDSAVYFCASGLDEGTEAFFGQGTRLTVV.

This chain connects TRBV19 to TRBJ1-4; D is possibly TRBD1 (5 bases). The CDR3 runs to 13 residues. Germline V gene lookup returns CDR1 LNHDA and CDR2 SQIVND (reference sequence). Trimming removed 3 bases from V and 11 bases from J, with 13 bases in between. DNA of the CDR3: TGTGCCAGTAGTATCCAGGGCTCCGACAAACTGTTTTTT. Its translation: CASSIQGSDKLFF.

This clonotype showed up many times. The DNA for the CDR3 is TGTGCCAGCAGTTTGACCGGGGCGGTCACTGAAGCTTTCTTT. Its protein product is CASSLTGAVTEAFF. The chain has TRBV28 and TRBJ1-1; weak D call: TRBD1 (5 bases). This CDR3 is built from 14 residues. V dropped 3 bases and J dropped 4 bases, with 12 bases sitting between them. Looked up from germline, CDR1 is MDHEN and CDR2 is SYDVKM.

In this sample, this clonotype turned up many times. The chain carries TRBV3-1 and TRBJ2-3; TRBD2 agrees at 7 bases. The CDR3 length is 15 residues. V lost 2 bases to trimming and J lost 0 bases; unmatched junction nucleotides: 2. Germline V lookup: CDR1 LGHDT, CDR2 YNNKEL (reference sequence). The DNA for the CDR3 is TGTGCCAGCAGCCAACCAGCGGGGAGCACAGATACGCAGTATTTT. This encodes CASSQPAGSTDTQYF.

The CDR3 nucleotides read TGTGCCAGCAGGGGGGGGGGGACTAGCGGGACAAATGAGCAGTTCTTC. This encodes CASRGGGTSGTNEQFF. The genes are TRBV12-3 or TRBV12-4 and TRBJ2-1; the match to TRBD2 covers 13 bases. The CDR3 consists of 16 residues. J gave up 7 bases and V 6 bases, and 9 bases lay outside the gene matches.